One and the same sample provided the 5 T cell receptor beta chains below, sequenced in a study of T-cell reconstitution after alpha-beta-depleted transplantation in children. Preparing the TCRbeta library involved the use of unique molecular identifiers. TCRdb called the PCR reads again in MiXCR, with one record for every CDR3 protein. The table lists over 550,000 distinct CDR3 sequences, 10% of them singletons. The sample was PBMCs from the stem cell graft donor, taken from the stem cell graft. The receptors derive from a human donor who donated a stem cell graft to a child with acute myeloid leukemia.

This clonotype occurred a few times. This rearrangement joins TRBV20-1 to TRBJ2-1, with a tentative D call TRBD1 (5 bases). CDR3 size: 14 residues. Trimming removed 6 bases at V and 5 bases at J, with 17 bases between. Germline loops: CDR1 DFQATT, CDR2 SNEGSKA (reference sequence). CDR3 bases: TGCAGTGCCCACGGACAACCTAGGGACAATGAGCAGTTCTTC. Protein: CSAHGQPRDNEQFF.

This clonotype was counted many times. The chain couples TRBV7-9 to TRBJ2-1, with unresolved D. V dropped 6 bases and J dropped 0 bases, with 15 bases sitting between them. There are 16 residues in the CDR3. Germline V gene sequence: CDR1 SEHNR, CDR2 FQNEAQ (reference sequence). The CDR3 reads CASSFRLQSSYNEQFF. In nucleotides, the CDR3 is TGTGCCAGCAGTTTTCGTCTGCAGAGCTCCTACAATGAGCAGTTCTTC.

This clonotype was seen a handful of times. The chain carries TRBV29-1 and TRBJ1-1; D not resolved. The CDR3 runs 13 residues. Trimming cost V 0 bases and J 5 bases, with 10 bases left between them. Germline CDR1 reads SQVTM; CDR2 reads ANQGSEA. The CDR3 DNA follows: TGCAGCGTTGAAGATATGTGGTTGACTGAAGCTTTCTTT. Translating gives CSVEDMWLTEAFF.

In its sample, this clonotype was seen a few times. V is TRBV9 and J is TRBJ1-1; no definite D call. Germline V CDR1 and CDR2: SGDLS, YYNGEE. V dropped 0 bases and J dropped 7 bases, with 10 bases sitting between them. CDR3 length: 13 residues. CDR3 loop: CASSVAGVGEAFF. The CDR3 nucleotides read TGTGCCAGCAGCGTAGCTGGCGTCGGTGAAGCTTTCTTT.

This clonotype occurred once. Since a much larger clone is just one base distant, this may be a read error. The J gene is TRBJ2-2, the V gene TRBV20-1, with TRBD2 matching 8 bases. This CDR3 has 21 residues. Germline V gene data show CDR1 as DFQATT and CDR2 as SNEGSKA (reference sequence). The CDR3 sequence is CCARVDLGASGLPINTGELFF. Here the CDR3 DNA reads TGCTGTGCTAGAGTCGACTTAGGGGCTAGCGGGCTACCCATTAACACCGGGGAGCTGTTTTTT.